This TCR beta chain comes out of a study of cytomegalovirus exposure and HLA in healthy donors. Across the study: Early on, a data release was issued that held 80 million or so unique TCRs from HLA-typed donors. General study results and limits: Excluded: some indistinguishable V segments such as TRBV6-2 and TRBV6-3. Per a prior analysis, the majority of TCR beta V segments were productive roughly 87% or roughly 30% of the time.

Turning to this clone: Its antigen is not known.

PCR involved 60 Vbeta and 13 Jbeta primers. Sequenced by immunoSEQ multiplex PCR; TCRdb stores in-frame clones only, minus some. This sample's clone table lists about 110,000 clones. This CDR3 has 13 amino acids. Germline CDR1 reads MNHEY; CDR2 reads SVGAGI. Trimming took 6 bases from V and 6 from J; bases not matched to a gene: 7. The chain has TRBV6-5 and TRBJ2-7; 8 bases fit TRBD1. The TCR originated in a man aged 30 to 45 in good health and CMV-seronegative. What was sequenced was PBMCs. The CDR3 here is CASRSGQGVEQYF. In DNA form, the CDR3 reads TGTGCCAGCAGATCAGGACAGGGCGTCGAGCAGTACTTC.